The 16 T cell receptor beta chains below all came from one sample that was sequenced in a study of T-cell memory formation after mild COVID-19. In TCRdb, the 5' RACE reads were re-called with MiXCR into one record per CDR3 protein. The sample has roughly 550,000 distinct CDR3 sequences, just over 20% seen once. Sequenced input: PBMCs or a T cell subset sorted from them (not recorded which). These receptors were obtained from an adult woman who had mild COVID-19 (a few samples of this study predate the infection). Cell type and time point are not known.

The chain combines TRBV4-1 with TRBJ2-1; no clear D. The CDR3 totals 17 residues. Germline V gene lookup returns CDR1 MGHRA and CDR2 YSYEKL. Trimming took off 2 bases at V and 6 bases at J, with 20 bases between the two ends. The DNA of the CDR3 is TGCGCCAGCAGCCAAAGTAATCGCCCCTCGGAGTTCAATGAGCAGTTCTTC. This encodes CASSQSNRPSEFNEQFF.

The chain has TRBV11-1 and TRBJ2-3; D tentatively reads TRBD1 or TRBD2 (5 bases each). CDR1 is SGHAT and CDR2 is FQDESV in the germline V gene (reference sequence). The CDR3 covers 16 residues. V was clipped by 5 bases and J by 2 bases, with 17 bases between them. CDR3 protein: CASSRMYGTHTDTQYF. CDR3 coding DNA: TGTGCCAGCAGCCGTATGTACGGGACCCACACAGATACGCAGTATTTT. Using reference TRBV11-1 and TRBJ2-3 for the parts outside the CDR3, the full variable domain is EAEVAQSPRYKITEKSQAVAFWCDPISGHATLYWYRQILGQGPELLVQFQDESVVDDSQLPKDRFSAERLKGVDSTLKIQPAELGDSAMYLCASSRMYGTHTDTQYFGPGTRLTVL.

This clonotype was recorded at least ten times. The V and J genes are TRBV7-9 and TRBJ2-3, with D perhaps assigned TRBD1 or TRBD2 (5 bases each). CDR1 and CDR2 (germline): SEHNR, FQNEAQ (reference sequence). The V and J ends lost 6 bases and 4 bases respectively, with 14 bases between them. This CDR3 spans 14 amino acids. The CDR3 loop is CASRGTLAADTQYF. In nucleotides, the CDR3 is TGTGCCAGCAGGGGGACCCTAGCTGCAGATACGCAGTATTTT.

This clonotype came up a few times. The CDR3 coding sequence is TGCAGTGCTAGTAAGGCCCTAGCGGGAGTCGACGAGCAGTACTTC. Translated, it gives CSASKALAGVDEQYF. This rearrangement joins TRBV20-1 to TRBJ2-7; 10 bases fit TRBD2. Germline trimming cut 3 bases from V and 5 bases from J; bases unmatched to any gene: 10. CDR3 length equals 15 residues. Looked up from germline, CDR1 is DFQATT and CDR2 is SNEGSKA (reference sequence).

The rearrangement links TRBV7-9 to TRBJ2-3, with D perhaps matching TRBD1 (5 bases). The CDR3 has 15 amino acids. Germline values: CDR1 SEHNR, CDR2 FQNEAQ (reference sequence). Trimming took off 5 bases at V and 2 bases at J, with 14 bases between the two ends. This CDR3 reads CASSPVRGPTDTQYF. The DNA of the CDR3 is TGTGCCAGCAGCCCCGTAAGGGGCCCCACAGATACGCAGTATTTT.

This clonotype came up a few times. The chain has TRBV10-3 and TRBJ2-4; D not certain. Trimming pared 10 bases from V and 0 bases from J, leaving 13 bases between. The CDR3 spans 14 residues. CDR1 is ENHRY, CDR2 SYGVKD, per germline. The CDR3 spells CATQDQIAKNIQYF. CDR3 nucleotide sequence: TGTGCCACCCAGGATCAGATAGCCAAAAACATTCAGTACTTC.

This clonotype was seen more than once but under ten times. This rearrangement joins TRBV2 to TRBJ2-1, with D hard to call. Germline V lookup: CDR1 SNHLY, CDR2 FYNNEI. V was shortened by 8 bases and J by 5 bases, with 13 bases between the two germline ends. This CDR3 contains 13 residues. The CDR3 nucleotides read TGTGCCAGCCTATTGGGGTACCACAATGAGCAGTTCTTC. Encoded protein: CASLLGYHNEQFF. Filled out from reference TRBV2 and TRBJ2-1, the complete variable domain reads EPEVTQTPSHQVTQMGQEVILRCVPISNHLYFYWYRQILGQKVEFLVSFYNNEISEKSEIFDDQFSVERPDGSNFTLKIRSTKLEDSAMYFCASLLGYHNEQFFGPGTRLTVL.

V gene TRBV12-3 or TRBV12-4 combines with J gene TRBJ1-3, with D possibly TRBD1 on 5 matching bases. This CDR3 is 13 amino acids long. Trimming left V 3 bases short and J 8 bases short, with 11 bases between. The CDR3 DNA follows: TGTGCCAGCAGTTTGGGGGGTATGGACACCATATATTTT. This codes for CASSLGGMDTIYF.

The sample holds a few counts of this clonotype. The chain combines TRBV10-3 with TRBJ1-2; TRBD1 aligns across 8 bases. The CDR3 consists of 15 residues. Germline CDR1 and CDR2: ENHRY and SYGVKD. V shed 7 bases, J shed 1 base, and the junction held 8 bases outside the gene matches. The CDR3 loop reads CAITGTGRGNYGYTF. CDR3 DNA: TGTGCCATCACAGGGACAGGCCGGGGTAACTATGGCTACACCTTC.

The gene calls are TRBV7-2 and TRBJ1-2; TRBD1 might be the D (5 bases). The CDR3 extends over 14 amino acids. Germline CDR1 and CDR2: SGHTA and FQGNSA. V lost 3 bases and J lost 6, with 14 bases in between. DNA for the CDR3: TGTGCCAGCAGCTTCGCAGGGCGAGGGAATGGCTACACCTTC. It codes for CASSFAGRGNGYTF.

The rearrangement links TRBV7-9 to TRBJ2-7; D may be TRBD1 or TRBD2 (6 bases each). The length of the CDR3 is 14 residues. In germline, CDR1 is SEHNR, CDR2 FQNEAQ (reference sequence). Trimming took 3 bases from V and 5 from J, leaving 14 bases between them. The DNA of the CDR3 is TGTGCCAGCAGCTTCCGGGACTCAGGGGACGAGCAGTACTTC. The encoded protein is CASSFRDSGDEQYF.

The chain joins TRBV20-1 to TRBJ2-1, with D perhaps TRBD1 (6 bases). The CDR3 is 13 residues long. Germline V CDR1 and CDR2: DFQATT, SNEGSKA (reference sequence). Trimming removed 8 bases at V and 0 bases at J, with 11 bases between. CDR3 loop: CSSGQSSYNEQFF. The CDR3 region has the DNA TGCAGTAGTGGACAGAGCTCCTACAATGAGCAGTTCTTC.

This clonotype has at least ten counts. CDR3: CASSLMGVGGGEQFF. The CDR3 coding sequence is TGTGCCAGCAGCTTAATGGGAGTGGGGGGTGGTGAGCAGTTCTTC. The chain combines TRBV7-2 with TRBJ2-1; D perhaps matches TRBD2 (6 bases). The CDR3 covers 15 residues. Trimming stripped 2 bases from V and 9 bases from J, with 17 bases between. Germline loops: CDR1 SGHTA, CDR2 FQGNSA.

This clonotype was recorded at least ten times. This chain connects TRBV18 to TRBJ2-5, with unresolved D. CDR1 is KGHSH and CDR2 is LQKENI in the germline V gene. There are 13 residues in the CDR3. The V and J ends lost 1 base and 5 bases respectively, with 8 bases between them. In nucleotides, the CDR3 is TGTGCCAGCTCACCACGCGCCAGGGAGACCCAGTACTTC. Its translation: CASSPRARETQYF.

This clonotype has just a few counts. The chain joins TRBV7-9 to TRBJ2-1; no reliable D call. The CDR3 totals 12 residues. Trimming removed 6 bases at V and 10 bases at J, with 13 bases between. Per the germline V gene, CDR1 is SEHNR and CDR2 is FQNEAQ (reference sequence). The CDR3 protein is CASSSAYGEQFF. For the CDR3, the DNA is TGTGCCAGCAGTAGTGCTTACGGGGAGCAGTTCTTC.

This clonotype was counted between two and nine times. The chain combines TRBV5-1 with TRBJ2-5, with TRBD2 matching over 11 bases. Germline values: CDR1 SGHRS, CDR2 YFSETQ. The CDR3 has 14 amino acids. V shed 2 bases and J 4 bases; nucleotides not matched to a gene: 1. The CDR3 bases are TGCGCCAGCAGCTTCGGGACTAGCGGAGAGACCCAGTACTTC. Its protein is CASSFGTSGETQYF.